This is a list of T cell receptor beta chains from one sample in a study of cytomegalovirus exposure and HLA in healthy donors. Sequenced by immunoSEQ multiplex PCR; TCRdb stores in-frame clones only, minus some. This sample has 150,000 to 250,000 clones, with 70% to 80% found just once. Material for sequencing was PBMCs. The receptors come from a woman under 40 in good health and CMV-seropositive. Each CDR3 is given with its conserved first and last residue. The D gene is left open where the match is weak. Clone size is not always given. Where it is, it says once, few, many or a class for expanded clones.

>.|TRBV11-3|TRBJ2-7|TRBD2
CASVRGGPYEQYF
TGTGCCAGCGTTCGCGGGGGTCCCTACGAGCAGTACTTC
>.|TRBV4-1|TRBJ2-5|TRBD2
CASSQGTGGGKTQYF
TGCGCCAGCAGCCAAGGAACGGGGGGAGGGAAGACCCAGTACTTC
>.|TRBV30|TRBJ2-7|TRBD2
CAWSGTSGIPYEQYF
TGTGCCTGGTCCGGGACTAGCGGGATCCCCTACGAGCAGTACTTC
>.|TRBV9|TRBJ2-2|.
CASKAGLSTGELFF
TGTGCCAGCAAGGCAGGGCTTAGTACCGGGGAGCTGTTTTTT
>.|TRBV13|TRBJ2-2|TRBD1
CASSTWTGGRNTGELFF
TGTGCCAGCAGCACCTGGACAGGGGGGCGGAACACCGGGGAGCTGTTTTTT
>.|TRBV28|TRBJ1-4|.
CASSALRGSNEKLFF
TGTGCCAGCAGCGCCCTCAGGGGATCGAATGAAAAACTGTTTTTT
>.|TRBV7-9|TRBJ1-2|.
CASRAAGDFNYGYTF
TGTGCCAGCAGAGCGGCAGGGGATTTTAACTATGGCTACACCTTC
>.|TRBV5-1|TRBJ2-5|.
CASSLATGIETQYF
TGCGCCAGCAGCTTGGCAACAGGGATTGAGACCCAGTACTTC
>.|TRBV30|TRBJ1-2|.
CAWSVLLNYGYTF
TGTGCCTGGAGTGTACTGCTTAACTATGGCTACACCTTC
>.|TRBV5-6|TRBJ1-4|.
CASSVGANNEKLFF
TGTGCCAGCAGCGTAGGGGCGAATAATGAAAAACTGTTTTTT
>.|TRBV28|TRBJ1-2|TRBD1
CASSLRDRLLNYGYTF
TGTGCCAGCAGTCTCCGGGACAGGCTCCTCAACTATGGCTACACCTTC
>.|TRBV19|TRBJ2-7|TRBD2
CASSIRLAGDSYEQYF
TGTGCCAGTAGTATCAGACTAGCGGGAGATTCCTACGAGCAGTACTTC
>.|TRBV7-2|TRBJ2-7|.
CASSSRSYEQYF
TGTGCCAGCAGCTCCCGCTCCTACGAGCAGTACTTC
>.|TRBV6-1|TRBJ2-1|TRBD2
CASTLTSGASNEQFF
TGTGCCAGCACTTTGACTAGCGGGGCATCAAATGAGCAGTTCTTC
>.|TRBV27|TRBJ1-1|TRBD1
CASSAYRGTEAFF
TGTGCCAGCAGTGCCTACAGGGGAACTGAAGCTTTCTTT
>.|TRBV27|TRBJ2-1|TRBD1
CASSFFGTGYDEQFF
TGTGCCAGCAGTTTTTTTGGGACAGGGTACGATGAGCAGTTCTTC
>.|TRBV18|TRBJ1-1|.
CASSPRGDTEAFF
TGTGCCAGCTCACCACGGGGGGACACTGAAGCTTTCTTT
>.|TRBV19|TRBJ1-5|.
CASSVQRGNQPQHF
TGTGCCAGTAGTGTACAGAGGGGCAATCAGCCCCAGCATTTT
>.|TRBV15|TRBJ1-5|.
CATSRVAEGGIFGNQPQHF
TGTGCCACCAGCAGAGTGGCAGAAGGAGGCATATTCGGCAATCAGCCCCAGCATTTT
>few|TRBV25-1|TRBJ1-5|.
CASSELWGDQPQHF
TGTGCCAGCAGTGAATTATGGGGGGATCAGCCCCAGCATTTT
>.|TRBV7-9|TRBJ1-1|TRBD1
CASSLGRDRDFLSKAFF
TGTGCCAGCAGCTTGGGCCGGGACAGGGATTTCTTATCTAAAGCTTTCTTT
>few|TRBV18|TRBJ1-2|.
CASSPPETAYYGYTF
TGTGCCAGCTCACCACCGGAGACAGCCTACTATGGCTACACCTTC
>.|TRBV7-9|TRBJ1-1|.
CASSLAGGPFEAFF
TGTGCCAGCAGCTTAGCCGGTGGGCCCTTTGAAGCTTTCTTT
>.|TRBV7-9|TRBJ1-1|.
CASSPRQRLNTEAFF
TGTGCCAGCAGCCCGAGACAGAGATTGAACACTGAAGCTTTCTTT
>.|TRBV4-3|TRBJ2-5|TRBD1
CASSQDWDRGQETQYF
TGCGCCAGCAGCCAAGATTGGGACAGGGGACAAGAGACCCAGTACTTC
>few|TRBV11-2|TRBJ1-1|.
CASSPRGGGNTEAFF
TGTGCCAGCAGCCCCCGGGGCGGGGGCAACACTGAAGCTTTCTTT
>.|TRBV18|TRBJ2-7|.
CASSPGRSAYEQYF
TGTGCCAGCTCACCGGGCAGATCAGCCTACGAGCAGTACTTC
>.|TRBV19|TRBJ2-2|.
CASSIVLASTNTGELFF
TGTGCCAGTAGTATAGTGCTGGCTAGCACGAACACCGGGGAGCTGTTTTTT
>.|TRBV6-4|TRBJ2-1|.
CARGEGGYNEQFF
TGTGCCAGGGGAGAGGGGGGGTACAATGAGCAGTTCTTC
>few|TRBV6-5|TRBJ1-6|TRBD1
CASGDSHNSPLHF
TGTGCCAGCGGGGACAGTCACAATTCACCCCTCCACTTT
>.|TRBV6-5|TRBJ2-7|TRBD2
CASSYGTSGNYEQYF
TGTGCCAGCAGTTACGGGACTAGCGGGAACTACGAGCAGTACTTC
>.|TRBV9|TRBJ2-7|.
CASSVGIKTYEQYF
TGTGCCAGCAGCGTCGGGATAAAGACTTACGAGCAGTACTTC
>.|TRBV7-2|TRBJ1-2|.
CASSLDFGNGYTF
TGTGCCAGCAGCTTAGATTTCGGTAATGGCTACACCTTC
>.|TRBV6-1|TRBJ1-1|.
CASRLGGTEAFF
TGTGCCAGCAGGTTAGGGGGCACTGAAGCTTTCTTT
>few|TRBV19|TRBJ1-2|.
CASRLGALNYGYTF
TGTGCCAGCCGTCTAGGGGCGCTAAACTATGGCTACACCTTC
>.|TRBV29-1|TRBJ1-5|.
CSVRRGENQPQHF
TGCAGCGTCAGGCGGGGGGAGAATCAGCCCCAGCATTTT
>.|TRBV9|TRBJ2-1|.
CASSVDLADNDNEQFF
TGTGCCAGCAGCGTAGACCTAGCTGATAATGACAATGAGCAGTTCTTC
>.|TRBV2|TRBJ1-4|.
CASRSFDGRGGNEKLFF
TGTGCCAGCAGAAGCTTCGACGGGAGGGGCGGTAATGAAAAACTGTTTTTT
>.|TRBV7-8|TRBJ2-5|.
CASTSRGHQETQYF
TGTGCCAGCACCTCCCGCGGGCACCAAGAGACCCAGTACTTC
>.|TRBV28|TRBJ2-7|TRBD2
CASSPRLAGVGYEQYF
TGTGCCAGCAGTCCCCGACTAGCGGGAGTTGGGTACGAGCAGTACTTC
>.|TRBV7-2|TRBJ2-1|TRBD2
CASSQLAGVSREQFF
TGTGCCAGCAGCCAACTAGCGGGGGTGAGCAGAGAGCAGTTCTTC
>once|TRBV5-6|TRBJ1-4|.
CASSFRGLSEKLFF
TGTGCCAGCAGCTTCAGAGGGCTAAGTGAAAAACTGTTTTTT
>.|TRBV7-9|TRBJ1-2|TRBD1
CASSARQGTLYGYTF
TGTGCCAGCAGCGCCAGACAGGGGACCCTCTATGGCTACACCTTC
>.|TRBV19|TRBJ2-7|TRBD1
CASSTPDRGVSYEQYF
TGTGCCAGTAGTACCCCCGACAGGGGGGTCTCCTACGAGCAGTACTTC
>.|TRBV29-1|TRBJ2-3|.
CSVPEHTDTQYF
TGCAGCGTTCCCGAGCACACAGATACGCAGTATTTT
>.|TRBV5-1|TRBJ1-2|.
CASSPRGLEDGYTF
TGCGCCAGCAGCCCCCGCGGACTAGAAGATGGCTACACCTTC